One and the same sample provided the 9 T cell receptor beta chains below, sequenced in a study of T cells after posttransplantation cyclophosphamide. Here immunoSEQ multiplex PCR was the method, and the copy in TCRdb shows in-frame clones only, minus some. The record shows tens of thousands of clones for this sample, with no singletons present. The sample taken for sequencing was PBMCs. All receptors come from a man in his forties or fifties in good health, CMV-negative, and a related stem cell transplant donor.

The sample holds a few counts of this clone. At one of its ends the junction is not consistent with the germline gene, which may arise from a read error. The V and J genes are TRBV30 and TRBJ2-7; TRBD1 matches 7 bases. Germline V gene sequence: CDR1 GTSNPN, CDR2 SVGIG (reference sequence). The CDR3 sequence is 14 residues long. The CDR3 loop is CAWSKTGSTYGQYF. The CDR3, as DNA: TGTGCCTGGAGTAAGACAGGGTCAACCTACGGGCAGTACTTC.

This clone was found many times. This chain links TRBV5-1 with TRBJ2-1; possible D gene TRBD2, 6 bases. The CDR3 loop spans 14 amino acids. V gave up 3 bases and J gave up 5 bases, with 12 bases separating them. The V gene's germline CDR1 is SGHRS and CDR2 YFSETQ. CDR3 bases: TGCGCCAGCAGCTCGGGCACGGGGGACAATGAGCAGTTCTTC. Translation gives CASSSGTGDNEQFF.

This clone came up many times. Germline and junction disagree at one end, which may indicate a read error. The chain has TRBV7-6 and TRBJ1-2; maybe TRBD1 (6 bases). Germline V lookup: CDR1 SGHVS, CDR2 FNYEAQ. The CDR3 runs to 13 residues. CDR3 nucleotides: TGTGCCAGCAGCTTAGTGGTTAGGGGGACAACCGACTTC. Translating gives CASSLVVRGTTDF.

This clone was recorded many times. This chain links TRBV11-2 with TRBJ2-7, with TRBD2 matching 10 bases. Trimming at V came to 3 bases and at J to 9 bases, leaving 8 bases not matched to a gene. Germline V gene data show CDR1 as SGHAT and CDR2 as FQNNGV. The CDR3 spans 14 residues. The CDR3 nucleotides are TGTGCCAGCAGCTTGCCTAGCGGGAGTTCGGTGCAGTACTTC. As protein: CASSLPSGSSVQYF.

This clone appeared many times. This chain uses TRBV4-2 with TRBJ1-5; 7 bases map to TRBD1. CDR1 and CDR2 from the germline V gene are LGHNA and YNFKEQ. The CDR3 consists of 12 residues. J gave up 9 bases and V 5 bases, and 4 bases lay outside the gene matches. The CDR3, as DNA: TGTGCCAGCAGCTCAGGGGGAAGGCCCCAGCATTTT. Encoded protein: CASSSGGRPQHF.

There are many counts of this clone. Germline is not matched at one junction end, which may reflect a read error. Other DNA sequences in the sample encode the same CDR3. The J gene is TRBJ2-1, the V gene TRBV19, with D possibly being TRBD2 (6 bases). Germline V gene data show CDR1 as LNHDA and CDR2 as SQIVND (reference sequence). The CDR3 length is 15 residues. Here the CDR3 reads CASSIDGSSYNEQFF. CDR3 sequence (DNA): TGTGCCAGTAGTATAGACGGGAGCTCCTACAATGAGCAATTCTTC.

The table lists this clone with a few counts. The CDR3 coding sequence is TGTGCCAGCAGCTTTCTGCGGCAGTATAATTCACCCCTCCACTTT. Translated: CASSFLRQYNSPLHF. The chain links TRBV7-2 to TRBJ1-6; no reliable D call. V dropped 3 bases and J dropped 4 bases, with 10 bases sitting between them. This CDR3 is 15 amino acids long. Germline loops: CDR1 SGHTA, CDR2 FQGNSA.

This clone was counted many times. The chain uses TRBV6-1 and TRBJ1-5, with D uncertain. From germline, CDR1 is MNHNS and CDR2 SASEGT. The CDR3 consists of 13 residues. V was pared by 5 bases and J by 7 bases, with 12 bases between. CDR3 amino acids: CASSHNLNQPQHF. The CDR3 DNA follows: TGTGCCAGCAGTCACAACCTGAACCAGCCCCAGCATTTT.

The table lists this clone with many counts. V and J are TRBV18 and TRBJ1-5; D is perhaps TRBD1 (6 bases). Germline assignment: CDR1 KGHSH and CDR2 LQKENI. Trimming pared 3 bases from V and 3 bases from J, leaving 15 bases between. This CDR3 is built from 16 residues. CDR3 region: CASSPPRQDFNQPQHF. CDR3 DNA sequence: TGTGCCAGCTCACCGCCCAGACAGGATTTCAATCAGCCCCAGCATTTT.